The rows below give T cell receptor beta chains drawn from one sample of a study of blood T cell repertoires in COVID-19. Produced via immunoSEQ multiplex PCR; TCRdb's table is partial and in-frame only. The data contain about 330,000 clones, roughly 90% of them singletons. The sequenced sample was peripheral blood. These receptor sequences come from a woman aged 50 to 65 with active or convalescent COVID-19. CDR3s include the opening cysteine and the closing phenylalanine or tryptophan.

TRBV5-5	TRBJ1-1	CASNTGQGLNTEAFF
TRBV19	TRBJ2-1	CASNRNNEQFF
TRBV27	TRBJ1-1	CASSLDRGNTEAFF
TRBV6-5	TRBJ1-1	CAAGINTEAFF
TRBV28	TRBJ2-1	CASSLSGTAYNEQFF
TRBV6-5	TRBJ1-2	CASSEGAFGYTF
TRBV4-2	TRBJ2-5	CASSQVGGETQYF
TRBV6-6	TRBJ1-5	CASSYLQGNQPQHF
TRBV6-1	TRBJ2-7	CASSLAERYEQYF
TRBV5-5	TRBJ2-7	CASSFLGLSSYEQYF
TRBV6-5	TRBJ2-5	CASSSDGETQYF
TRBV4-3	TRBJ2-1	CASSQDRGVEQFF
TRBV6-2/TRBV6-3	TRBJ1-5	CASSYGPGQGHQPQHF
TRBV28	TRBJ1-1	CASRAGPNTEAFF
TRBV5-1	TRBJ2-5	CASSLGQGGQETQYF
TRBV19	TRBJ2-5	CASSPRQGSETQYF
TRBV7-9	TRBJ2-7	CASSLVGAAYYEQYF
TRBV12-3/TRBV12-4	TRBJ1-1	CASSHSMITEAFF
TRBV19	TRBJ2-2	CASSRSGGINTGELFF
TRBV2	TRBJ1-2	CASSAVEGLYYGYTF
TRBV7-6	TRBJ1-5	CASSPSLQGNQPQHF
TRBV6-5	TRBJ2-1	CASTNRAGLGNEQFF
TRBV7-2	TRBJ1-1	CASSFSLDTEAFF
TRBV7-2	TRBJ1-2	CASSLGWAGLVRNYGYTF
TRBV20-1	TRBJ2-1	CSAGHNEQFF
TRBV18	TRBJ2-7	CASSLSTGSASYEQYF
TRBV5-1	TRBJ2-3	CASSLGGVTDTQYF
TRBV7-9	TRBJ2-7	CASSSATGTYEQYF
TRBV6-2/TRBV6-3	TRBJ1-5	CASSYPDSTNQPQHF
TRBV30	TRBJ1-3	CAWRGLSGNTIYF
TRBV29-1	TRBJ1-1	CSVVRDTEAFF
TRBV18	TRBJ2-7	CASSPGRDYEQYF
TRBV20-1	TRBJ1-3	CSASPGTGNTIYF
TRBV24-1	TRBJ2-2	CATSDRPNTGELFF
TRBV5-5	TRBJ1-1	CASRRTGIMNTEAFF
TRBV28	TRBJ2-7	CASSLRGGSYEQYF
TRBV7-2	TRBJ1-3	CASSLGGAGNTIYF
TRBV2	TRBJ2-2	CASSEGTGGTGELFF
TRBV6-2/TRBV6-3	TRBJ2-1	CASTPVDSGNEQFF
TRBV13	TRBJ2-1	CASSYLGQDYNEQFF
TRBV7-7	TRBJ2-5	CASSLGGGAEETQYF